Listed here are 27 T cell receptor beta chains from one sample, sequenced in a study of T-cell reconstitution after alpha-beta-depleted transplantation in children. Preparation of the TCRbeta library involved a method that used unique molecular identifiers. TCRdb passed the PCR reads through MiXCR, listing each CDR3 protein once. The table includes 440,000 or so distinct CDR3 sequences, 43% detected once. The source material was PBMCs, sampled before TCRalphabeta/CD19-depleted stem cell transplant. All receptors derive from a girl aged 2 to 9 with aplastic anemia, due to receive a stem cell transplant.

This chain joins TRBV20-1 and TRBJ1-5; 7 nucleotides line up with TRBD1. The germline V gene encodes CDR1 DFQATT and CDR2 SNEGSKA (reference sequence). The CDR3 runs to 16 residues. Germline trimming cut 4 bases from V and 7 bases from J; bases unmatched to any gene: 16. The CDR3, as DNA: TGCAGTGCTAAAGGGGCAGGGGGAGGGAATAAGCAGCCCCAGCATTTT. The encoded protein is CSAKGAGGGNKQPQHF.

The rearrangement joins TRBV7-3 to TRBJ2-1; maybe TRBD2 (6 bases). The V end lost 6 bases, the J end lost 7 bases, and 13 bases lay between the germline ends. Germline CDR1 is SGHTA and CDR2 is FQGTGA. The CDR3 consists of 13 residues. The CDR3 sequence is CASSSKAGNEQFF. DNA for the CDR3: TGTGCCAGCAGTTCAAAGGCGGGGAATGAGCAGTTCTTC.

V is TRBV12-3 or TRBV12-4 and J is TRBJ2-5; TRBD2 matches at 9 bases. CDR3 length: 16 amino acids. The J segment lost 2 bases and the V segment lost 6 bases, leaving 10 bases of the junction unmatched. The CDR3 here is CASSLSGSYWQETQYF. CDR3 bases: TGTGCCAGCAGCCTTAGCGGGAGTTACTGGCAAGAGACCCAGTACTTC.

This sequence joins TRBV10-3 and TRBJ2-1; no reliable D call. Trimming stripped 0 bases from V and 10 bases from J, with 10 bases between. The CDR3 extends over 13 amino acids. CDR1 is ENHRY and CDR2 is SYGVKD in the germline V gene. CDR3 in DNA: TGTGCCATCAGTGAGTCCCTTCCTAACGAGCAGTTCTTC. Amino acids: CAISESLPNEQFF.

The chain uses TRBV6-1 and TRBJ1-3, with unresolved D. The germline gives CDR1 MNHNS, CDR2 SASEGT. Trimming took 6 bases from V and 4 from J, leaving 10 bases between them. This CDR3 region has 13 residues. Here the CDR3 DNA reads TGTGCCAGCAGCCCCTTGGGAGGAAACACCATATATTTT. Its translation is CASSPLGGNTIYF.

The CDR3 DNA follows: TGCGCCAGCAGCACAAACGGGGGGAGGTACGAGCAGTACTTC. This sequence encodes CASSTNGGRYEQYF. The rearrangement joins TRBV5-1 to TRBJ2-7; TRBD2 aligns across 7 bases. V lost 4 bases to trimming and J lost 4 bases; unmatched junction nucleotides: 8. The CDR3 has 14 amino acids. Germline CDR1 SGHRS, CDR2 YFSETQ.

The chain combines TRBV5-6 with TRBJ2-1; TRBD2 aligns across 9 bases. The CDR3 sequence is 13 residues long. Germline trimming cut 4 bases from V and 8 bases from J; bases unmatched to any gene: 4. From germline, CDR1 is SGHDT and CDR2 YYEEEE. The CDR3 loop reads CASSDGLAYEQFF. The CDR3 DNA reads TGTGCCAGCAGCGACGGACTAGCGTATGAGCAGTTCTTC.

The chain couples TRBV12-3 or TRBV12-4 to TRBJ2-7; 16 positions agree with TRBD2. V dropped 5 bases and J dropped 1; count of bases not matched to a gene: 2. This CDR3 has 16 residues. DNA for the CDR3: TGTGCCAGCAGTGGGACTAGCGGGAGGGAATCCTACGAGCAGTACTTC. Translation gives CASSGTSGRESYEQYF.

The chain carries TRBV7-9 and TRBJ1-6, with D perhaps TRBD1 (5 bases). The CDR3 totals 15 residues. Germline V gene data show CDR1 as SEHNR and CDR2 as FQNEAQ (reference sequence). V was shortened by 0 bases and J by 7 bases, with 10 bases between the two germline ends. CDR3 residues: CASSLALAGNSPLHF. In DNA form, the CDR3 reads TGTGCCAGCAGCTTAGCGCTGGCAGGGAATTCACCCCTCCACTTT. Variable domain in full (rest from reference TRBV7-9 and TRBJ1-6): DTGVSQNPRHKITKRGQNVTFRCDPISEHNRLYWYRQTLGQGPEFLTYFQNEAQLEKSRLLSDRFSAERPKGSFSTLEIQRTEQGDSAMYLCASSLALAGNSPLHFGNGTRLTVT.

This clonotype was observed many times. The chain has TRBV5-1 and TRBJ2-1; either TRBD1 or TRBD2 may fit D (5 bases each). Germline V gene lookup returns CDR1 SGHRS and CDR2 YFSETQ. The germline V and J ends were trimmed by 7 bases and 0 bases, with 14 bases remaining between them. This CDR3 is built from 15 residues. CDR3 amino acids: CASEPRGYSYNEQFF. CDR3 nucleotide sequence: TGCGCCAGCGAACCCCGGGGCTACTCCTACAATGAGCAGTTCTTC.

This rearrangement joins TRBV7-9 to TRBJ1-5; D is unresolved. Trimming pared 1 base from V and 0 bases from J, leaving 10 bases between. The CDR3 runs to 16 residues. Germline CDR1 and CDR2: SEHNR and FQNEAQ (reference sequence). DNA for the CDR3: TGTGCCAGCAGCTTAGGGGCAGGCAGTAGCAATCAGCCCCAGCATTTT. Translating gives CASSLGAGSSNQPQHF.

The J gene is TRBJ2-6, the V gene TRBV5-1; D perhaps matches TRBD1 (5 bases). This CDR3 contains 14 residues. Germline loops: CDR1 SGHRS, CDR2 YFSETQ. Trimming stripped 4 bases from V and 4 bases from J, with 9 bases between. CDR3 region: CASSPRAGANVLTF. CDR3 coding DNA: TGCGCCAGCAGCCCCAGGGCGGGGGCCAACGTCCTGACTTTC.

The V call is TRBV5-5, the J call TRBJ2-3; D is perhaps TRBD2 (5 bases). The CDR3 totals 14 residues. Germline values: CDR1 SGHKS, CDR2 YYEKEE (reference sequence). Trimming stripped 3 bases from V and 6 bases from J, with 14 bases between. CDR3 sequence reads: CASSSIGDGDTQYF. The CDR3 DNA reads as TGTGCCAGCAGCTCGATCGGGGATGGGGATACGCAGTATTTT.

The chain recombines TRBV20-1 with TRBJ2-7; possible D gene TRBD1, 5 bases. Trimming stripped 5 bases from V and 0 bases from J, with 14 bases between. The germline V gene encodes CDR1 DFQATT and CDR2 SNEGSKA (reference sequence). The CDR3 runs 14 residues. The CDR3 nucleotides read TGCAGTGCTGGGGCGGACGGTACCTCCTACGAGCAGTACTTC. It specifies CSAGADGTSYEQYF.

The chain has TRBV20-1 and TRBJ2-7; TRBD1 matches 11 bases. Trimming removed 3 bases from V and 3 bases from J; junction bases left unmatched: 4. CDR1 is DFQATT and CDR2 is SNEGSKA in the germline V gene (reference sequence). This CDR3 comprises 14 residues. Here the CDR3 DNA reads TGCAGTGCTAGCCTGGGACAGGGGGTCTACGAGCAGTACTTC. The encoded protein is CSASLGQGVYEQYF.

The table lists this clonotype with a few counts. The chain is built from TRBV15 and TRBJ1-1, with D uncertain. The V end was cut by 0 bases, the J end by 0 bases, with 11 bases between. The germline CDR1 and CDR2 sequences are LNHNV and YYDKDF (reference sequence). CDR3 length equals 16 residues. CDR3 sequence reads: CATSRDSKGMNTEAFF. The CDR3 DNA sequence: TGTGCCACCAGCAGAGATTCAAAGGGCATGAACACTGAAGCTTTCTTT.

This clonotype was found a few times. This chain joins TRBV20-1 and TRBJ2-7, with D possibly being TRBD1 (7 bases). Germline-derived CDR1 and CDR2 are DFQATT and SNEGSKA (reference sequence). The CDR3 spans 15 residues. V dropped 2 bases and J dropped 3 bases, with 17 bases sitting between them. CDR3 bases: TGCAGTGCTAGATGGTTGACAGGGAGGATCTACGAGCAGTACTTC. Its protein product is CSARWLTGRIYEQYF.

CDR3 region: CASSLHPSYEQYF. The CDR3 coding sequence is TGTGCCAGCAGCTTACACCCATCCTACGAGCAGTACTTC. V is TRBV7-2 and J is TRBJ2-7; D is unclear. The germline gives CDR1 SGHTA, CDR2 FQGNSA. Trimming pared 2 bases from V and 1 base from J, leaving 6 bases between. This CDR3 is built from 13 residues.

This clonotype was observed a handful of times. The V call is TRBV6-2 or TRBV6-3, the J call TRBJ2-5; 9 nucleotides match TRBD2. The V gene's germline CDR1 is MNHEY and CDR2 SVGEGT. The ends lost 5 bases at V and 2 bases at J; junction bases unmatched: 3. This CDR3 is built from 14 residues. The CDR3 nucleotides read TGTGCCAGCAGTGCGACTAGCGGACAAGAGACCCAGTACTTC. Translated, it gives CASSATSGQETQYF.

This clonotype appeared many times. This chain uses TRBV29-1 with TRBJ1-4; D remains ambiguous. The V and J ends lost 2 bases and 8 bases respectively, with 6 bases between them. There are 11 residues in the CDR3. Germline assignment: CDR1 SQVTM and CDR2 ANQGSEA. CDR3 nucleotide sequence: TGCAGCGTTGAAAGTTGGGAAAAACTGTTTTTT. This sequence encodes CSVESWEKLFF. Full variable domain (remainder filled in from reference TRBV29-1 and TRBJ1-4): SAVISQKPSRDICQRGTSLTIQCQVDSQVTMMFWYRQQPGQSLTLIATANQGSEATYESGFVIDKFPISRPNLTFSTLTVSNMSPEDSSIYLCSVESWEKLFFGSGTQLSVL.

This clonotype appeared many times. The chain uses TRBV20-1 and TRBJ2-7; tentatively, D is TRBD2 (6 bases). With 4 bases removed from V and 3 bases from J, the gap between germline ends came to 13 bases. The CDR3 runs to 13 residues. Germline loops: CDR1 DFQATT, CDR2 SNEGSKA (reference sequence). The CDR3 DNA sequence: TGCAGTGCTATTCCGGGACTTCACTACGAGCAGTACTTC. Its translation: CSAIPGLHYEQYF.

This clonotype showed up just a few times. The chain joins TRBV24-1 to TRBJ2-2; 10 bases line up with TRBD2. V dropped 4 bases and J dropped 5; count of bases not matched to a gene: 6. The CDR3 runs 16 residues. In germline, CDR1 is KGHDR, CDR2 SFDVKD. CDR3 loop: CATSDRAGGITGELFF. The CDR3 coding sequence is TGTGCCACCAGTGACAGAGCGGGAGGGATAACCGGGGAGCTGTTTTTT.

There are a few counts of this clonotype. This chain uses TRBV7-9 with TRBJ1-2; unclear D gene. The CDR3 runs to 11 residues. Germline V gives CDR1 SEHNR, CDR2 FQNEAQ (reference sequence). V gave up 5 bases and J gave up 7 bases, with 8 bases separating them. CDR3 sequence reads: CASSPEGGYTF. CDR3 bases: TGTGCCAGCAGCCCCGAGGGTGGCTACACCTTC.

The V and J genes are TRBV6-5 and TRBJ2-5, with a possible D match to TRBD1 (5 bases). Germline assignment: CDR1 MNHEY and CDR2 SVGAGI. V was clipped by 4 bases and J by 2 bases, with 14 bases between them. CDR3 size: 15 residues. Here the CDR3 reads CASSSTRVAQETQYF. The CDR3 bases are TGTGCCAGCAGTTCAACCAGGGTTGCGCAAGAGACCCAGTACTTC.

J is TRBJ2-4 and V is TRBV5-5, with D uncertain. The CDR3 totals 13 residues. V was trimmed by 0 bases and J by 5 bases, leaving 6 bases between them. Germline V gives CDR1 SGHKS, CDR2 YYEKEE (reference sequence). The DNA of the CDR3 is TGTGCCAGCAGCTTGGCGTCAGAAAACATTCAGTACTTC. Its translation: CASSLASENIQYF.

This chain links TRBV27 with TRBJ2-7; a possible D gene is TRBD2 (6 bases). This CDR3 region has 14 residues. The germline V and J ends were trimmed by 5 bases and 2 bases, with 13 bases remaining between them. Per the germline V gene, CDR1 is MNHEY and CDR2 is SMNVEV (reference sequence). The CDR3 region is CASSPRTTTYEQYF. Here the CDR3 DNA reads TGTGCCAGCAGTCCTAGGACTACTACCTACGAGCAGTACTTC.

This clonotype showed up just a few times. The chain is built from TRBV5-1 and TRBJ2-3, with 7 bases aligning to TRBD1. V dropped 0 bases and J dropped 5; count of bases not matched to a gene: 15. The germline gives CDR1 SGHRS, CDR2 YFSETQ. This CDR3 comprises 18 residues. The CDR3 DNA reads TGCGCCAGCAGCTTGGAAGCGACGGCGACAGGGTCTGGAGATACGCAGTATTTT. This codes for CASSLEATATGSGDTQYF.